A single sample is the source of the 16 T cell receptor beta chains below, sequenced in a study of T-cell memory formation after mild COVID-19. One entry per CDR3 protein results from TCRdb running MiXCR on the 5' RACE reads. The data show about 430,000 distinct CDR3 sequences, more than 15% seen once. Specimen: PBMCs or a T cell subset sorted from them (not recorded which). The receptors were gathered from a man younger than 35 who had mild COVID-19 (a few samples of this study predate the infection). Cell type and time point are not known.

The rearrangement uses TRBV5-1 and TRBJ1-6; D remains unclear. CDR1 is SGHRS, CDR2 YFSETQ, per germline. The CDR3 contains 16 residues. V lost 0 bases and J lost 3, with 10 bases in between. DNA of the CDR3: TGCGCCAGCAGCTTGGCCAGTAGTAGCTATAATTCACCCCTCCACTTT. Translated: CASSLASSSYNSPLHF.

The V and J genes are TRBV18 and TRBJ2-7; D is unresolved. Looked up from germline, CDR1 is KGHSH and CDR2 is LQKENI. The CDR3 extends over 14 amino acids. Trimming left V 1 base short and J 3 bases short, with 10 bases between. CDR3 amino acids: CASSPQVQIYEQYF. CDR3 in DNA: TGTGCCAGCTCACCACAAGTCCAGATCTACGAGCAGTACTTC.

The table lists this clonotype with a count of one. The chain links TRBV19 to TRBJ1-5; TRBD1 is a possible D gene (6 bases). Germline V gene sequence: CDR1 LNHDA, CDR2 SQIVND (reference sequence). Trimming removed 10 bases from V and 6 bases from J, with 22 bases in between. This CDR3 contains 15 residues. The CDR3 here is CATTKLRGSGQPQHF. CDR3 coding DNA: TGTGCCACCACGAAACTCAGGGGAAGTGGTCAGCCCCAGCATTTT.

J is TRBJ2-7 and V is TRBV11-3; unclear D gene. V dropped 8 bases and J dropped 10 bases, with 6 bases sitting between them. Germline CDR1 is SGHNT and CDR2 is YENEEA. The CDR3 loop spans 8 amino acids. This chain's CDR3 is CASLFQYV. CDR3 coding DNA: TGTGCCAGCCTTTTTCAGTACGTC.

The genes are TRBV7-9 and TRBJ2-1, with TRBD1 matching 7 bases. The CDR3 extends over 15 amino acids. CDR1 and CDR2 (germline): SEHNR, FQNEAQ (reference sequence). The V segment lost 8 bases and the J segment 9 bases; nucleotides outside the gene matches: 16. The CDR3 loop is CASLIYRDRGGEQFF. CDR3 nucleotide sequence: TGTGCCAGCCTAATATACCGGGACAGAGGGGGTGAGCAGTTCTTC.

The sample holds a few counts of this clonotype. The chain is built from TRBV7-2 and TRBJ2-5, with no clear D. This CDR3 region has 13 residues. Germline CDR1 reads SGHTA; CDR2 reads FQGNSA. The V gene lost 3 bases and the J gene lost 3 bases, with 8 bases spanning the gap. In DNA form, the CDR3 reads TGTGCCAGCAGCTTCACACAGAAAGAGACCCAGTACTTC. The encoded protein is CASSFTQKETQYF.

The rearrangement links TRBV5-8 to TRBJ2-7; 8 bases align to TRBD1. The junction had 10 bases not matched to a gene; V was cut back by 10 bases and J by 1 base. Germline V CDR1 and CDR2: SGHTS, YDEGEE. CDR3 length equals 14 residues. The CDR3 here is CAAGRGTGSYEQYF. The CDR3 DNA sequence: TGTGCCGCCGGCCGGGGGACAGGATCCTACGAGCAGTACTTC.

The chain links TRBV7-7 to TRBJ2-1; 11 bases align to TRBD2. The trim removed 5 bases at V and 3 bases at J, leaving 6 bases unmatched. The CDR3 is 16 amino acids. Germline-derived CDR1 and CDR2 are SSHAT and FNYEAQ (reference sequence). The CDR3 loop is CASSEPLAGVYNEQFF. In DNA form, the CDR3 reads TGTGCCAGCAGCGAACCACTAGCGGGGGTCTACAATGAGCAGTTCTTC.

This clonotype was picked up a small number of times. The chain carries TRBV4-1 and TRBJ2-7; a possible D gene is TRBD1 (5 bases). The germline gives CDR1 MGHRA, CDR2 YSYEKL. V was shortened by 1 base and J by 5 bases, with 12 bases between the two germline ends. The CDR3 runs to 14 residues. CDR3 DNA: TGCGCCAGCAGCCAAGCCCCAGGGTTGAACGAGCAGTACGTC. It yields the protein CASSQAPGLNEQYV.

This chain links TRBV3-1 with TRBJ2-3; either TRBD1 or TRBD2 may fit D (5 bases each). Trimming took 2 bases from V and 6 from J, leaving 21 bases between them. Germline V lookup: CDR1 LGHDT, CDR2 YNNKEL (reference sequence). The CDR3 spans 17 residues. The CDR3 spells CASSQSLLGPVADTQYF. CDR3 DNA: TGTGCCAGCAGCCAAAGCCTCCTGGGACCAGTTGCGGATACGCAGTATTTT.

This clonotype was counted only a few times. The rearrangement uses TRBV5-1 and TRBJ1-4; no clear D. CDR3 size: 15 residues. Germline V CDR1 and CDR2: SGHRS, YFSETQ. The V gene lost 4 bases and the J gene lost 0 bases, with 10 bases spanning the gap. The CDR3: CASSPSESTNEKLFF. The CDR3 nucleotides are TGCGCCAGCAGCCCAAGCGAGTCAACTAATGAAAAACTGTTTTTT.

This clonotype occurred many times. V is TRBV20-1 and J is TRBJ1-1, with D unclear. Germline assignment: CDR1 DFQATT and CDR2 SNEGSKA (reference sequence). Trimming pared 6 bases from V and 10 bases from J, leaving 27 bases between. This CDR3 spans 15 amino acids. The CDR3 region has the DNA TGCAGTGCGCCCCGCGCGGGGTCCAGTCCCCAGCGAGCTTTCTTT. Residues: CSAPRAGSSPQRAFF.

The sample holds a few counts of this clonotype. This rearrangement joins TRBV6-5 to TRBJ2-7, with 12 bases that match TRBD2. The CDR3 is made up of 18 amino acids. Germline V CDR1 and CDR2: MNHEY, SVGAGI. Germline trimming cut 2 bases from V and 2 bases from J; bases unmatched to any gene: 10. CDR3 in DNA: TGTGCCAGCAGTTACCGTCAAACTAGCGGGGGGATGACCTACGAGCAGTACTTC. Its translation: CASSYRQTSGGMTYEQYF.

The chain combines TRBV6-2 or TRBV6-3 with TRBJ2-4; D possibly corresponds to TRBD1 (5 bases). Germline values: CDR1 MNHEY, CDR2 SVGEGT. CDR3 length: 13 residues. Trimming took off 4 bases at V and 11 bases at J, with 15 bases between the two ends. CDR3 loop: CASSSLGATVQYF. Written as DNA, the CDR3 is TGTGCCAGCAGTTCATTAGGGGCAACCGTTCAGTACTTC.

V usage is TRBV7-2 and J usage is TRBJ2-4; tentatively, D is TRBD1 or TRBD2 (6 bases each). CDR1 and CDR2 from the germline V gene are SGHTA and FQGNSA. The CDR3 extends over 16 amino acids. Trimming removed 2 bases from V and 5 bases from J, with 16 bases in between. CDR3 coding DNA: TGTGCCAGCAGCTTAATCCGGGGGCCTCCCGAAAACATTCAGTACTTC. Protein: CASSLIRGPPENIQYF.

In its sample, this clonotype was seen many times. The chain links TRBV5-1 to TRBJ2-7, with 7 bases identical to TRBD1. Germline trimming cut 5 bases from V and 0 bases from J; bases unmatched to any gene: 8. Looked up from germline, CDR1 is SGHRS and CDR2 is YFSETQ. The CDR3 is 15 residues long. The CDR3 spells CASSLQGTLSYEQYF. In DNA, the CDR3 is TGCGCCAGCAGTTTACAGGGGACCCTCTCCTACGAGCAGTACTTC.